These 11 T cell receptor beta chains were all obtained from the same sample, sequenced in a study of cytomegalovirus exposure and HLA in healthy donors. Primers included in the PCR were 60 Vbeta and 13 Jbeta primers. TCRdb's table, derived via immunoSEQ multiplex PCR, lists solely in-frame clones and lacks some. Of approximately 82,000 clones in the sample, around 62% were seen once. Material for sequencing was PBMCs. The receptors shown here come from a young woman in good health and CMV-seropositive.

Written as DNA, the CDR3 is TGCGCCAGCAGAGCAGGACAGGCGGGGACTGAAGCTTTCTTT. Its translation is CASRAGQAGTEAFF. The chain employs TRBV5-1 and TRBJ1-1; 7 nucleotides match TRBD1. Germline V gives CDR1 SGHRS, CDR2 YFSETQ. Trimming cost V 5 bases and J 5 bases; bases outside gene matches: 9. CDR3 length: 14 amino acids.

The V gene is TRBV18, the J gene TRBJ1-2; weak D call: TRBD1 (5 bases). The CDR3 length is 14 residues. Trimming took off 5 bases at V and 3 bases at J, with 13 bases between the two ends. Germline loops: CDR1 KGHSH, CDR2 LQKENI. As DNA, the CDR3 is TGTGCCAGCTCATACGGACAACTTTACTATGGCTACACCTTC. It is translated as CASSYGQLYYGYTF. The full variable domain, completed using reference TRBV18 and TRBJ1-2, is NAGVMQNPRHLVRRRGQEARLRCSPMKGHSHVYWYRQLPEEGLKFMVYLQKENIIDESGMPKERFSAEFPKEGPSILRIQQVVRGDSAAYFCASSYGQLYYGYTFGSGTRLTVV.

The J gene is TRBJ2-3, the V gene TRBV19; the match to TRBD1 covers 10 bases. The CDR3 spans 15 residues. Germline values: CDR1 LNHDA, CDR2 SQIVND (reference sequence). Trimming cost V 5 bases and J 5 bases; bases outside gene matches: 7. The DNA for the CDR3 is TGTGCCAGTAGTGTGGGGACAGGGGCTGGAGATACGCAGTATTTT. Amino acid sequence: CASSVGTGAGDTQYF.

This clone was seen a few times. V gene TRBV19 combines with J gene TRBJ1-2, with D possibly TRBD1 on 6 matching bases. Germline assignment: CDR1 LNHDA and CDR2 SQIVND (reference sequence). The ends were cut back, 3 bases at V and 3 bases at J, with 17 bases in the middle. This CDR3 contains 16 residues. The CDR3 sequence: CASSISSGGRYYGYTF. Written as DNA, the CDR3 is TGTGCCAGTAGTATTTCATCGGGGGGCAGGTACTATGGCTACACCTTC.

The chain joins TRBV25-1 to TRBJ1-4, with D unclear. CDR1 and CDR2 from the germline V gene are MGHDK and SYGVNS. The CDR3 runs to 15 residues. Between the trimmed V and J ends, which lost 2 bases and 2 bases, there was a span of 9 bases. The CDR3 region is CASSEMGRTNEKLFF. CDR3 bases: TGTGCCAGCAGTGAAATGGGGAGGACTAATGAAAAACTGTTTTTT.

The rearrangement links TRBV7-3 to TRBJ2-1; no firm D call. Germline V gene sequence: CDR1 SGHTA, CDR2 FQGTGA. V was pared by 4 bases and J by 0 bases, with 16 bases between. The CDR3 consists of 17 residues. CDR3 nucleotide sequence: TGTGCCAGCAGCTCCCAACCCTCCGGTAGCTCCTACAATGAGCAGTTCTTC. Translation gives CASSSQPSGSSYNEQFF.

In its sample, this clone was seen once. The chain recombines TRBV6-5 with TRBJ2-1; 8 nucleotides agree with TRBD1. The germline gives CDR1 MNHEY, CDR2 SVGAGI. The CDR3 sequence is 16 residues long. The V gene end was trimmed by 4 bases and the J gene end by 9 bases; junction bases not matched to a gene: 14. CDR3 nucleotides: TGTGCCAGCAGTTCACCTAAGGACAGGGATTCGATTGAGCAGTTCTTC. Translated: CASSSPKDRDSIEQFF.

The J gene is TRBJ2-5, the V gene TRBV2; 8 bases match TRBD1. V trimming: 5 bases; J trimming: 1 base; junction bases outside the gene matches: 6. The CDR3 runs 15 residues. Germline lookup yields CDR1 SNHLY and CDR2 FYNNEI. The CDR3 DNA sequence: TGTGCCAGCAGTAATCAGGGGGCCATCCAAGAGACCCAGTACTTC. Translation: CASSNQGAIQETQYF.

The V gene is TRBV9, the J gene TRBJ2-3; 7 bases agree with TRBD2. The germline V gene encodes CDR1 SGDLS and CDR2 YYNGEE. V lost 0 bases to trimming and J lost 1 base; unmatched junction nucleotides: 5. The length of the CDR3 is 16 residues. The CDR3 protein is CASSVGASGGTDTQYF. CDR3 bases: TGTGCCAGCAGCGTAGGGGCTAGCGGCGGCACAGATACGCAGTATTTT.

V and J are TRBV28 and TRBJ2-7, with TRBD1 matching 9 bases. The CDR3 is 16 residues long. The germline V gene encodes CDR1 MDHEN and CDR2 SYDVKM. After removal of 7 bases from V and 5 bases from J, the junction contained 15 bases not matched to a gene. This chain's CDR3 is CASIPGQGIFWDEQYF. The CDR3 DNA reads TGTGCCAGCATACCGGGACAGGGTATTTTTTGGGACGAGCAGTACTTC.

This clone was picked up a small number of times. The genes are TRBV28 and TRBJ2-7, with TRBD2 matching over 11 bases. Germline CDR1 and CDR2: MDHEN and SYDVKM. The CDR3 runs 16 residues. V was pared by 6 bases and J by 2 bases, with 9 bases of the junction left unmatched. The CDR3, as DNA: TGTGCCAGCAGAGAGGAATCGGGACTAGCGGCCTACGAGCAGTACTTC. It specifies CASREESGLAAYEQYF.